This T cell receptor beta chain was captured in a study of T cells in Graves' hyperthyroidism and ophthalmopathy. Using RNA transcripts as the source, TCR beta CDR3 regions were amplified. Initially, a first-round RT-PCR of the TCR CDR3 employed the HTBI primer set. TCRdb processed the multiplex PCR reads anew with MiXCR; each CDR3 protein has one entry. The sample lists some 580,000 distinct CDR3 sequences, more than 15% occurring once. CDR3 length: 12 residues. Trimming shortened V by 5 bases and J by 4 bases, and 8 bases separated the two germline ends. Germline lookup yields CDR1 SGHAT and CDR2 FQNNGV. Under 3 months was the duration of disease in ophthalmopathy patients, who also had a Clinical Activity Score of at least 3 and a NOSPECS grade of at least 4. Exclusion of a patient resulted from uncontrolled infection, other autoimmune disease, pregnancy or lactation. Fresh peripheral blood, around 10 ml, yielded the PBMCs.

In its sample, this clonotype was seen many times. The chain couples TRBV11-2 to TRBJ2-5, with D hard to call. Sequenced input: blood. The TCR originated in a middle-aged woman with Graves' ophthalmopathy. CDR3 protein: CASSPHRETQYF. CDR3 nucleotides: TGTGCCAGCAGCCCCCACAGAGAGACCCAGTACTTC.